The T cell receptor (beta chain) under discussion was sequenced for a study of T cell changes during pregnancy in multiple sclerosis. This clone was seen just once. Libraries were prepared by immunoSEQ multiplex PCR; TCRdb keeps only in-frame clonotypes and omits some of them. The sample lists about 88,000 clones, approximately 92% occurring once. Trimming left V 5 bases short and J 4 bases short, with 12 bases between. This CDR3 is built from 14 residues. The germline V gene encodes CDR1 LNHDA and CDR2 SQIVND (reference sequence). This TCR was sampled from a female donor with multiple sclerosis, enrolled in a pregnancy study. The genes are TRBV19 and TRBJ2-1, with D perhaps TRBD2 (5 bases). Here the sequenced sample was peripheral blood, taken in the first trimester of pregnancy. DNA for the CDR3: TGTGCCAGTAGTCTGCCTAGCCGGTACAATGAGCAGTTCTTC. This sequence encodes CASSLPSRYNEQFF.